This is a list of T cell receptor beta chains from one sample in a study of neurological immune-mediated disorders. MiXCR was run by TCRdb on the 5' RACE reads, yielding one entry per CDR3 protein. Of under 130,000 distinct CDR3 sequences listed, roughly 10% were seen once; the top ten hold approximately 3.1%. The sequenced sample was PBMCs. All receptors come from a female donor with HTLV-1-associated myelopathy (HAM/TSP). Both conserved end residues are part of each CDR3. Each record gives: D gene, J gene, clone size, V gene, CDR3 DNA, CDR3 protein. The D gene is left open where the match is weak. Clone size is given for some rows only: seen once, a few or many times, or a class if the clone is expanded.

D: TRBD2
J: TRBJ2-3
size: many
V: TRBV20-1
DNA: TGCAGTGCCGGACTAGCGGGGGGGGGCACAGATACGCAGTATTTT
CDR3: CSAGLAGGGTDTQYF

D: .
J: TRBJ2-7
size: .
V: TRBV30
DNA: TGTGCCTGGGCTCGGACAGTTCAATCCCACGAGCAGTACTTC
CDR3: CAWARTVQSHEQYF

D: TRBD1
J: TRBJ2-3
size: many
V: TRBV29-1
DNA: TGCAGCGTAAACTCGGACAGGCCCGGGGGCACAGATACGCAGTATTTT
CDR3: CSVNSDRPGGTDTQYF

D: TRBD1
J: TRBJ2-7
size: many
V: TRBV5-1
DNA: TGCGCCAGCAGCTATTCCGGGACAGAAACTTACGAGCAGTACTTC
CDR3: CASSYSGTETYEQYF

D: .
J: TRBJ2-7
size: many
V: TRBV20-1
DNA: TGCAGTGCTCAAAAAACCGGGACTCACTACGAGCAGTACTTC
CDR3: CSAQKTGTHYEQYF

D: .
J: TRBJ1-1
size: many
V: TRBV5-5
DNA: TGTGCCAGCAGCTTCGGGTCCCCCCAGGGGATGAACACTGAAGCTTTCTTT
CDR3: CASSFGSPQGMNTEAFF

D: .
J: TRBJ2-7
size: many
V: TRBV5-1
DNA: TGCGCCAGCAGCTTTAGCTCTGGTAGGGCCTACGAGCAGTACTTC
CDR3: CASSFSSGRAYEQYF

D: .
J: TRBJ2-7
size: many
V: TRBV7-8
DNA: TGTGCCAGCAGCCCCACGATGGGGGAGCAGTACTTC
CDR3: CASSPTMGEQYF

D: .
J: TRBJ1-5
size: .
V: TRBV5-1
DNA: TGCGCCAGCAACTCGGCGGCAGGGGAGCAGCCCCATCATTTT
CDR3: CASNSAAGEQPHHF

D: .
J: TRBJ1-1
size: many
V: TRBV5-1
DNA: TGCGCCAGCAGCTTGAGTGGGGACACTGAAGCTTTCTTT
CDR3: CASSLSGDTEAFF

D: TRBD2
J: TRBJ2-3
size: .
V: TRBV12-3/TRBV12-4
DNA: TGTGCCAGCACTCAAAGGGTGGGGACTAGCGGGGCGGGAGGCACAGATACGCAGTATTTT
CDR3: CASTQRVGTSGAGGTDTQYF

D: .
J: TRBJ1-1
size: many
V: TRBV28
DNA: TGTGCCAGCAGTTTGGGACGGAGAGACACTGAAGCTTTCTTT
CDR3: CASSLGRRDTEAFF

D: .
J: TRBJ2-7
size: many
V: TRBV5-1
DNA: TGCGCCAGCAGCGGTGGGTCCTCCTACGAGCAGTACTTC
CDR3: CASSGGSSYEQYF

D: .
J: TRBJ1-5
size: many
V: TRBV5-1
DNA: TGCGCCAGTTCGACGGATAGCAATCAGCCCCAGCATTTT
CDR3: CASSTDSNQPQHF

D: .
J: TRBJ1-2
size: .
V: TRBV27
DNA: TGTGCCAGCAGTTTAAGCCCCAACCAGGGACCAAATGGCTACACCTTC
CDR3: CASSLSPNQGPNGYTF

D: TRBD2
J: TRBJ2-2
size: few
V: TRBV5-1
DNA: TGCGCCAGCAGCTCGACTAGCTCGATCGGGGAGCTGTTTTTT
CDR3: CASSSTSSIGELFF

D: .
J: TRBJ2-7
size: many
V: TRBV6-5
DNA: TGTGCCAGCAGTTACTCGAAGGGAACGCGGGAGCAGTACTTC
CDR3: CASSYSKGTREQYF

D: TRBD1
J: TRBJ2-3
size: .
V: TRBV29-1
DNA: TGCAGCTGTGGACAGGGGGCTGGAGATACGCAGTATTTT
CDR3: CSCGQGAGDTQYF

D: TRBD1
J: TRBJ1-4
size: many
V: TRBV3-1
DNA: TGTGCCAGCAGCCAAGGGGACAGGGGGATTGAAAAACTGTTTTTT
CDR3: CASSQGDRGIEKLFF

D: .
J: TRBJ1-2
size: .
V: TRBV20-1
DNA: TGCCTCGGGGCGGGGCTGGGAGGCTACACCTTC
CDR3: CLGAGLGGYTF

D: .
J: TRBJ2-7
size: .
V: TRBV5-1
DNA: TGCGCCAGCAGCCTGAGGGCCGGGGACGAGCAGTACTTC
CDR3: CASSLRAGDEQYF

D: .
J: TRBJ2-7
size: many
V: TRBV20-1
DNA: TGCAGTGCCGTCCCCGACAGTTTCTCCTACGAGCAGTACTTC
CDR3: CSAVPDSFSYEQYF

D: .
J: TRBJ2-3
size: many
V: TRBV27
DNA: TGTGCCAGCACTTACCGGGGGGGGACAGGGCGAGATACGCAGTATTTT
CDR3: CASTYRGGTGRDTQYF

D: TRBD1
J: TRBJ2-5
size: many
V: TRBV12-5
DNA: TGTGCTAGTGGCCGACAGGGTCTAGAGACCCAGTACTTC
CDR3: CASGRQGLETQYF

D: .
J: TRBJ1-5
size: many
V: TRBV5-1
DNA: TGCGCCAGCAGCTTGGAAGGGAATGGCAATCAGCCCCAGCATTTT
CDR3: CASSLEGNGNQPQHF

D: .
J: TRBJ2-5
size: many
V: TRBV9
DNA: TGTGCCAGCAGCGTAGGGCCCGCGGGAGAGACCCAGTACTTC
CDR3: CASSVGPAGETQYF

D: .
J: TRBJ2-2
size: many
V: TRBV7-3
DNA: TGTGCCAGCAGCTTAATCCCAGATTCGAACACCGGGGAGCTGTTTTTT
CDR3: CASSLIPDSNTGELFF

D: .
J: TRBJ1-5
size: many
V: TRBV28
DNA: TGTGCCAGCAGGGGGAGGACAGTCTATAGCAATCAGCCCCAGCATTTT
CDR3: CASRGRTVYSNQPQHF

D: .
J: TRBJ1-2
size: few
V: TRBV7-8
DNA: TGTGCCAGCAGCTTAGTACGGCGCACCTTC
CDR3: CASSLVRRTF

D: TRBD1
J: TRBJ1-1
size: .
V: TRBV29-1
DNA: TGCAGCGTAGGGGGGGACAGTAAACATGGAGCTTTCTTT
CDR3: CSVGGDSKHGAFF

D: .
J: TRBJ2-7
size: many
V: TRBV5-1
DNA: TGCGCCAGCAGCCCATCCATGGACGATCGGTACGAGCAGTACTTC
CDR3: CASSPSMDDRYEQYF

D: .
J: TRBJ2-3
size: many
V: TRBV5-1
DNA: TGCGCCAGCAGCTTGGTCGGAGGCAGCACAGATACGCAGTATTTT
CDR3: CASSLVGGSTDTQYF

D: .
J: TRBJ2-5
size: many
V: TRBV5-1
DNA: TGCGCCAGCAGCTTGCTAGGATCCAAGAAGGAGACCCAGTACTTC
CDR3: CASSLLGSKKETQYF

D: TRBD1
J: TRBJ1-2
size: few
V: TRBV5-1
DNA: TGCGCCAGCAGCCCTCCCGGGACAGGGTACAACAATGGCTACACCTTC
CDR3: CASSPPGTGYNNGYTF

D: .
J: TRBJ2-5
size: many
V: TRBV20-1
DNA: TGCAGTGGACTGGGGGTTACCCAGTACTTC
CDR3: CSGLGVTQYF

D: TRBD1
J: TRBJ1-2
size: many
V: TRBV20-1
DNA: TGCAGTGCTATCGGACAGGCGACGAACTATGGCTACACCTTC
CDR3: CSAIGQATNYGYTF

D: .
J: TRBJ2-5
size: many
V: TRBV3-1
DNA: TGTGCCAGCAGCCTCACCCCCCAATCCCAAGAGACCCAGTACTTC
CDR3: CASSLTPQSQETQYF

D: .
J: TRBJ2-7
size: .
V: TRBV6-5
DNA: TGTGCCAGCAGTTACTGGCCAGACTCCTACGAGCAGTACTTC
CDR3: CASSYWPDSYEQYF

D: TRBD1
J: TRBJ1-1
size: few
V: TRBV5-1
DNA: TGCGCCAGCAGCTTGGAGGGACAGGGGGGCATTGAAGCTTTCTTT
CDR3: CASSLEGQGGIEAFF

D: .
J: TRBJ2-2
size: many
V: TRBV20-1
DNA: TGCAGTGCTCCTAAGTCTACCGGGGAGCTGTTTTTT
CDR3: CSAPKSTGELFF

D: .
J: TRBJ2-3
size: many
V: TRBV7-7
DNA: TGTGCCAGCAGCTTAGCGGGTGGAAAGGACAGAAGCACAGATACGCAGTATTTT
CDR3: CASSLAGGKDRSTDTQYF

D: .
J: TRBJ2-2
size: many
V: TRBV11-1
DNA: TGTGCCAGCAGCTCAATCAGGGCGACCGGGGAGCTGTTTTTT
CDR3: CASSSIRATGELFF

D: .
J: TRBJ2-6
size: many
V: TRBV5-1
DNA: TGCGCCAGCAGCCAAGGGGACAATCGCTCTGGGGCCAACGTCCTGACTTTC
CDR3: CASSQGDNRSGANVLTF

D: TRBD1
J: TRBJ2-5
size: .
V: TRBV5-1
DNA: TGCGCCAGCAGCTTGGGGACAGGGAGCCAAAAAGAGACCCAGTACTTC
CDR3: CASSLGTGSQKETQYF

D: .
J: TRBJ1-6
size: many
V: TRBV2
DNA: TGTGCCAGCAGTGCCCGGTCCCAAGTTTGGTCACCCCTCCACTTT
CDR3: CASSARSQVWSPLHF

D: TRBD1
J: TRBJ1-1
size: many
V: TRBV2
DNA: TGTGCCAGCAGTTCAACAGGGGGCGGCGGCACTGAAGCTTTCTTT
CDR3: CASSSTGGGGTEAFF

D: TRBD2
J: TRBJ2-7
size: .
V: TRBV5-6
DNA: TGTGCCAGCAGCTTGGCGGTGGGGGGACTAGCGGGGGGACCGATTCAGTACTTC
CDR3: CASSLAVGGLAGGPIQYF

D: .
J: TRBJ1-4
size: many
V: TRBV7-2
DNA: TGTGCCAGCAGCTCCATACGAGGATTTGGAGGAGTTAATGAAAAACTGTTTTTT
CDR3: CASSSIRGFGGVNEKLFF

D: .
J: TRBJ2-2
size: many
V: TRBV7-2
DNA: TGTGCCAGCAGCTTCCAGGGGTATTTGGTCGGGGAGCTGTTTTTT
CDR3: CASSFQGYLVGELFF

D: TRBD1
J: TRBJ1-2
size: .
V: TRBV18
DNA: TGTGCCAGCTCACCGTCGGGACAGGGCTATGGCTACACCTTC
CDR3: CASSPSGQGYGYTF